This T cell receptor beta chain comes out of a study of shared clonotypes between healthy human individuals. The V end was cut by 4 bases, the J end by 7 bases, with 11 bases between. The CDR3 contains 12 residues. CDR1 is SGHDT, CDR2 YYEEEE, per germline. With regard to this clone: Antigen: not known.

Study-level points and caveats: The study generally estimated greater richness for naive than memory subsets.

Sequencing used immunoSEQ multiplex PCR; TCRdb keeps in-frame clones, though not all of them. The sample lists some 320,000 clones; 80% to 90% were seen once. The sequence was obtained from a man aged 18-30 years in good health. This chain uses TRBV5-6 with TRBJ1-1; no firm D call. The specimen was memory CD8+ T cells sorted from blood. Described subset: CD45RO+ cells pooled with CCR7-negative TemRA cells. CDR3 sequence reads: CASSVWTVEAFF. The CDR3 bases are TGTGCCAGCAGCGTTTGGACGGTTGAAGCTTTCTTT.